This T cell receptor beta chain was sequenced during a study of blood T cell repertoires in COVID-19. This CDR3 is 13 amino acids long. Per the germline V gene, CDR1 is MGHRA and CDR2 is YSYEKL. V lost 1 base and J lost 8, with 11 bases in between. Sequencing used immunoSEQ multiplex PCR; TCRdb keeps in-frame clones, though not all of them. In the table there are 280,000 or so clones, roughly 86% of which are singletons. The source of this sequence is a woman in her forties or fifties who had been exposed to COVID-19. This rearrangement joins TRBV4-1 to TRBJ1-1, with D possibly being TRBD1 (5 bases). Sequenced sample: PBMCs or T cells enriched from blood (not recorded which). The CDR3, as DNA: TGCGCCAGCAGCCAAGTAGAGGGACTAGAAGCTTTCTTT. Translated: CASSQVEGLEAFF.